This paragraph reports one T cell receptor (beta chain). This clone's antigen is unknown. No per-base quality is available; no much larger clone lies one base away. Interpreted using the paper, the time point label stands for: technical triplicate 3. For sorted-subset TCR libraries, some 1 million sorted CD4+ or CD8+ T cells were used. PBMCs were separated from peripheral blood using Ficoll-Hypaque density gradient centrifugation and then cryopreserved in liquid nitrogen. Paired sorted CD4+ and CD8+ subsets came from healthy controls, HAM/TSP patients and MS patients. This sample is part of a study of neurological immune-mediated disorders (dated by TCRdb to the late 2010s). At the level of the whole study: Using UMI-based sequencing, the study compared peripheral blood TCR-beta repertoires from patients with HTLV-I-associated myelopathy (HAM/TSP), patients with multiple sclerosis, and healthy controls. Longitudinal samples, technical triplicates and paired sorted CD4+ and CD8+ T-cell subsets, alongside PBMC samples, were included among the approximately 110 TCR-beta libraries. Technical triplicate libraries were sequenced to precisely calculate the variability in frequency of each individual clone. The cohort comprised 68 subjects: about 14 HAM/TSP patients, roughly 34 multiple sclerosis patients and 20 or so healthy controls. Broad study findings and their caveats: Expanded clones from different subjects shared no identical CDR3 amino acid sequences, which suggests that TCR-beta repertoires were private in all groups. The highest TCR clonal expansion was observed in HAM/TSP patients, whereas the lowest was observed in MS patients, even when compared with healthy controls.

The junction shows trimming of 5 bases on V and 2 bases on J, plus 17 bases between the germline ends. Including the terminal cysteine and phenylalanine, the CDR3 comprises 16 residues. Left in the record is the CDR3 DNA by itself, 48 bases read in frame from the first base. CDR1 LGHNA and CDR2 YSLEER were looked up in the germline V gene. To synthesize cDNA, template-switch 5'RACE was performed with a primer carrying a 10-nucleotide random unique molecular identifier so that each TCR transcript was tagged. Each sequencing run produced over 160 million TCR-beta sequences covering 15-18 subjects. The RNeasy kit was used to extract total RNA. TCR-beta VDJ regions were amplified with primers for the TCR constant region and the 5'RACE anchor, using the KAPA Real-time Library Amplification kit. Sample indexes and Illumina adaptors were added in a first PCR, after which library yield was increased in a second PCR. After Ampure bead purification, the TCR product of roughly 650 bp was size-selected on a 2% E-gel SizeSelection system. Library quality was checked on a Bioanalyzer, concentration was measured with Qubit, and libraries were quantified with the Kapa Library Quantification kit before pooling. An Illumina HiSeq 2500 sequenced the libraries paired-end 2 x 150 bp. To increase sequence diversity, roughly 24-32% phiX was spiked into each library pool. Concerning the study's data processing: The quality-filtered reads were processed with the UMI-based MiGEC pipeline, whose error correction step removed more than 85% of the raw TCR sequences. IMGT germline references were used for alignment of VDJ genes, and clonotypes were defined by a unique CDR3 amino acid sequence together with V-J genes. Clonal expansion, Shannon diversity, and CDR3 relatedness (CalcPairwiseDistances, ClusterSamples) were evaluated with VDJtools, and phylogenetic trees were built with CLCbio workbench. Clones with at least 8 unique UMIs were defined as expanded, with this threshold being based on coefficient-of-variation modelling across technical triplicates. TCRdb ran its own pipeline on the public reads, namely fastp trimming at Q25 and MiXCR clone calling, and kept in-frame beta chains. Rows with one shared CDR3 protein collapse into an entry with the most common genes and DNA. The V and J calls come from TCRdb's annotation, not from the publication. The sample contains 25,000 to 35,000 distinct CDR3 sequences, approximately 16% of them found a single time. Around 4.9% of the sample is taken by the ten largest.

The sequence joins TRBV4-3 to TRBJ2-3, with the D gene not clear enough to name. Sequenced input: CD4+ T cells from blood. This clonotype was obtained from a female donor with HTLV-1-associated myelopathy (HAM/TSP). The sequence in DNA is TGCGCCAGCAGCAAAGTCACCCCCCGGCCCACAGATACGCAGTATTTT. It translates as CASSKVTPRPTDTQYF.